The clone carrying this T cell receptor beta chain was seen many times. The data are from a study of T cells in Graves' hyperthyroidism and ophthalmopathy. TCR beta CDR3 regions were amplified from RNA. Carried out on the TCR CDR3, a first-round RT-PCR used the HTBI primer set. TCRdb recomputed calls from the multiplex PCR reads with MiXCR, one row per CDR3 protein. The sample has a few hundred thousand distinct CDR3 sequences; 21% are singletons. V lost 4 bases to trimming and J lost 5 bases; unmatched junction nucleotides: 7. This CDR3 spans 14 amino acids. Germline assignment: CDR1 SNHLY and CDR2 FYNNEI. Patients were excluded for uncontrolled infection, other autoimmune disease, pregnancy or lactation. An approximately 9.4 ml volume of fresh peripheral blood provided the PBMCs.

This receptor was taken from a woman aged 50 to 60 with Graves' hyperthyroidism. This rearrangement joins TRBV2 to TRBJ2-5, with 7 nucleotides matching TRBD2. Sequenced sample: blood. In nucleotides, the CDR3 is TGTGCCAGCAGTGCGGGCGGGAGTGCGGAGACCCAGTACTTC. Its protein product is CASSAGGSAETQYF.